This T cell receptor beta chain is drawn from a study of graft-versus-host responses after intestinal transplantation. The V and J ends lost 5 bases and 5 bases respectively, with 18 bases between them. The CDR3 extends over 15 amino acids. Germline CDR1 and CDR2: SEHNR and FQNEAQ (reference sequence). Clones were sequenced by immunoSEQ multiplex PCR, and TCRdb holds only the in-frame ones, with some missing. The repertoire has 90,000 to 150,000 clones, roughly 93% of them found once; the top ten carry over 0.1%. Only one count was recorded for this clone. Its antigen remains unknown. The chain couples TRBV7-9 to TRBJ2-5, with D tentatively TRBD1 (7 bases). This receptor was taken from a human donor who received an intestinal transplant. Sequenced here: unstimulated CD4+ T cells sorted from spleen or lymph node cells, sampled before intestinal transplant. CDR3 bases: TGTGCCAGCAGCCCCCGGAGGGGGCTTGGGGAGACCCAGTACTTC. Encoded protein: CASSPRRGLGETQYF.